This T cell receptor beta chain came from a study of T cell repertoires in cytomegalovirus infection. Study-wide context: Indications came from public TCR beta signatures; they pointed to CMV infection and to a matching HLA type. General study points: HLA-C-restricted CMV-specific TCR beta clonotypes were dominant in the ex vivo response.

This clonotype was picked up many times. Its specificity is unknown. A single record per CDR3 protein comes from TCRdb applying MiXCR to the reads. The data contain approximately 320,000 distinct CDR3 sequences, more than 9% of them singletons. The sequenced sample consisted of PBMCs. The receptor was derived from a human donor in good health (CMV status not recorded). Some clones in this sample may be carry-over from other donors' samples.

Here the CDR3 DNA reads TGTGCCAGCAGCTTAGCTAGGGGGACAGGGTCCTACGAGCAGTACTTC. Translation gives CASSLARGTGSYEQYF. The J gene is TRBJ2-7, the V gene TRBV7-2; 9 nucleotides align to TRBD1. Germline assignment: CDR1 SGHTA and CDR2 FQGNSA. The CDR3 is 16 amino acids. The trim removed 0 bases at V and 1 base at J, leaving 4 bases unmatched.